The 7 T cell receptor beta chains reported below all come from one sample, sequenced in a study of blood T cell repertoires in COVID-19. Data came from immunoSEQ multiplex PCR; TCRdb stores just in-frame clones and leaves some out. Of tens of thousands of clones detected, approximately 85% appear once; the ten largest clones hold nearly 10%. Material for sequencing was peripheral blood. The receptors here all came from a human donor in a cohort sampled during active COVID-19.

The chain carries TRBV10-2 and TRBJ2-3, with 9 bases aligning to TRBD1. V lost 6 bases, J lost 2 bases, and 3 bases stayed unmatched. The CDR3 is 14 amino acids. Germline CDR1 reads WSHSY; CDR2 reads SAAADI. The CDR3 DNA sequence: TGCGCCAGCAGGCAACAGGGGGCCACAGATACGCAGTATTTT. Protein product: CASRQQGATDTQYF.

The chain joins TRBV7-2 to TRBJ2-1; 9 bases agree with TRBD2. Germline CDR1 SGHTA, CDR2 FQGNSA. V lost 5 bases and J lost 4; bases outside the gene matches: 6. The CDR3 extends over 15 amino acids. DNA for the CDR3: TGTGCCAGCAGCCCCGGGGCGGGAGGGTACAATGAGCAGTTCTTC. This translates into CASSPGAGGYNEQFF.

The V call is TRBV5-4, the J call TRBJ2-5, with D possibly matching TRBD2 (6 bases). CDR1 SGHNT and CDR2 YYREEE come from the germline V gene (reference sequence). This CDR3 has 15 amino acids. V was trimmed by 1 base and J by 2 bases, leaving 12 bases between them. The CDR3 DNA follows: TGTGCCAGCAGCTTGACTAACCGGGAGCAAGAGACCCAGTACTTC. It yields the protein CASSLTNREQETQYF.

The chain employs TRBV19 and TRBJ1-1, with a possible D match to TRBD1 (6 bases). V was trimmed by 4 bases and J by 1 base, leaving 16 bases between them. The CDR3 contains 16 residues. CDR1 LNHDA and CDR2 SQIVND come from the germline V gene (reference sequence). The CDR3 nucleotides read TGTGCCAGTAGTACCCGTTACAGGGAAAAGAACACTGAAGCTTTCTTT. Residues: CASSTRYREKNTEAFF. The whole variable domain, filled in from reference TRBV19 and TRBJ1-1, reads DGGITQSPKYLFRKEGQNVTLSCEQNLNHDAMYWYRQDPGQGLRLIYYSQIVNDFQKGDIAEGYSVSREKKESFPLTVTSAQKNPTAFYLCASSTRYREKNTEAFFGQGTRLTVV.

This chain connects TRBV5-6 to TRBJ1-5; maybe TRBD1 (5 bases). Germline CDR1 is SGHDT and CDR2 is YYEEEE. The CDR3 covers 14 residues. V lost 4 bases and J lost 6, with 14 bases in between. This CDR3 is CASSLGHVGQPQHF. The CDR3 DNA reads TGTGCCAGCAGCCTTGGACATGTAGGTCAGCCCCAGCATTTT.

The chain joins TRBV7-8 to TRBJ1-2; possibly TRBD1 for D (6 bases). Germline V gene lookup returns CDR1 SGHVS and CDR2 FQNEAQ. Trimming left V 5 bases short and J 4 bases short, with 17 bases between. The CDR3 runs 15 residues. The CDR3 DNA follows: TGTGCCAGCAGCGCGAGAGACAGGTTAGGCTATGGCTACACCTTC. Protein: CASSARDRLGYGYTF.

The chain is built from TRBV12-3 or TRBV12-4 and TRBJ1-3; a possible D gene is TRBD1 (5 bases). This CDR3 has 13 amino acids. The V end was cut by 5 bases, the J end by 6 bases, with 11 bases between. For the CDR3, the DNA is TGTGCCAGCAGTCCCGACAGATTAAACACCATATATTTT. Protein sequence: CASSPDRLNTIYF.